The 4 T cell receptor beta chains below all came from one sample that was sequenced in a study of T cell responses to AZD1222 COVID-19 vaccine. Sequenced by immunoSEQ multiplex PCR; TCRdb stores in-frame clones only, minus some. The table has roughly 200,000 clones, over 80% seen once. This sample comprised peripheral blood, obtained on day 0 of AZD1222 vaccination. These receptors all come from an adult in good health.

CDR3 sequence (DNA): TGTGCCAGCAGCCCCCGGGACAGGGTGAACACTGAAGCTTTCTTT. Its translation is CASSPRDRVNTEAFF. The rearrangement links TRBV7-8 to TRBJ1-1; 9 bases fit TRBD1. V gave up 5 bases and J gave up 0 bases; unmatched junction bases: 4. The CDR3 extends over 15 amino acids. Germline V gene lookup returns CDR1 SGHVS and CDR2 FQNEAQ.

J is TRBJ2-1 and V is TRBV7-2; TRBD2 aligns across 9 bases. V lost 5 bases and J lost 2; bases outside the gene matches: 4. Germline V gene sequence: CDR1 SGHTA, CDR2 FQGNSA. The CDR3 covers 15 residues. The CDR3, as DNA: TGTGCCAGCAGCGCGCGCGGGGGGGCCTACAATGAGCAGTTCTTC. Translating gives CASSARGGAYNEQFF.

The chain links TRBV6-5 to TRBJ1-2, with 7 nucleotides matching TRBD1. From germline, CDR1 is MNHEY and CDR2 SVGAGI. The CDR3 totals 16 residues. V was pared by 0 bases and J by 4 bases, with 8 bases of the junction left unmatched. The CDR3 nucleotides are TGTGCCAGCAGTTACTCTCATCAGGGGGAGTCCTATGGCTACACCTTC. Amino acids: CASSYSHQGESYGYTF.

The chain uses TRBV6-6 and TRBJ1-1; D unresolved. The CDR3 covers 14 residues. Trimming removed 2 bases at V and 5 bases at J, with 12 bases between. Germline V CDR1 and CDR2: MNHNY, SVGAGI (reference sequence). CDR3 DNA sequence: TGTGCCAGCAGTTACCGGAGGTCGAGGACTGAAGCTTTCTTT. Residues: CASSYRRSRTEAFF.